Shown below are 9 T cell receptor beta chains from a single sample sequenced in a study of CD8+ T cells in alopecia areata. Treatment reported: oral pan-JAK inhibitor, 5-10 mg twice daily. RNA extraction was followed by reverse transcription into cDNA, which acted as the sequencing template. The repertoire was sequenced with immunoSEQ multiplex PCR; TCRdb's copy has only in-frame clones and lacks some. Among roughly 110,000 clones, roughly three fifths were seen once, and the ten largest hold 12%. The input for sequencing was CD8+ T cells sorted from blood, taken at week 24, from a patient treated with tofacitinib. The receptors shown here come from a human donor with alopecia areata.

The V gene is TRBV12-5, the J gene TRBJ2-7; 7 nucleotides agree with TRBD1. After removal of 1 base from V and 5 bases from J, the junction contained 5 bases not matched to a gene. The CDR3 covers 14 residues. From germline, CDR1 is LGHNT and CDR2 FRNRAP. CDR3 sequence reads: CASGLAQTGNEQYF. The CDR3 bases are TGTGCTAGTGGTTTGGCCCAGACAGGGAACGAGCAGTACTTC. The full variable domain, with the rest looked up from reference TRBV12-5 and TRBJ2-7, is DARVTQTPRHKVTEMGQEVTMRCQPILGHNTVFWYRQTMMQGLELLAYFRNRAPLDDSGMPKDRFSAEMPDATLATLKIQPSEPRDSAVYFCASGLAQTGNEQYFGPGTRLTVT.

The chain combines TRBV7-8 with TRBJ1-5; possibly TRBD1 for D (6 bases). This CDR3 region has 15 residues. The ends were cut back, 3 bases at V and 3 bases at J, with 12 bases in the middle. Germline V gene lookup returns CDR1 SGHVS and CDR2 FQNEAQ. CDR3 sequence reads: CASSLGALSNQPQHF. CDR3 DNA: TGTGCCAGCAGCTTGGGGGCCCTCTCCAATCAGCCCCAGCATTTT.

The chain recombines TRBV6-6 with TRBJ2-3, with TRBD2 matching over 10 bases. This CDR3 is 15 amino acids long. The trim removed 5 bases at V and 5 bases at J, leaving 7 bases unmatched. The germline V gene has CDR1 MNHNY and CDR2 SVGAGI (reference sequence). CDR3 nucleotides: TGTGCCAGCAGTGCAGCGGGGGGGCCTTTAGATACGCAGTATTTT. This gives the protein CASSAAGGPLDTQYF.

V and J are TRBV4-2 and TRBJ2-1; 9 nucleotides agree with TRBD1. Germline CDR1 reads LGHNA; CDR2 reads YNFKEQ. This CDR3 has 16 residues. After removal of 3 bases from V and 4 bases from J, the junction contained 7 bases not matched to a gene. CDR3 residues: CASSHHTGTGYNEQFF. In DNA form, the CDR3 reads TGTGCCAGCAGCCATCACACCGGGACAGGGTACAATGAGCAGTTCTTC.

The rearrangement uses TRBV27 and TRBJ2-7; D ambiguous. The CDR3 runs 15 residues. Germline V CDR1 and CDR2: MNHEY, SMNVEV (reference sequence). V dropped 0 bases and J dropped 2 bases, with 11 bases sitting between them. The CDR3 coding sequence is TGTGCCAGCAGTTTATCTGGCGGCAGCCCCTACGAGCAGTACTTC. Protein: CASSLSGGSPYEQYF.

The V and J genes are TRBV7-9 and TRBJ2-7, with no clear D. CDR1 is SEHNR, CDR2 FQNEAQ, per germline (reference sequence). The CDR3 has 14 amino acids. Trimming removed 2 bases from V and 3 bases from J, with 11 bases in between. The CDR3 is CASSLIGRIYEQYF. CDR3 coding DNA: TGTGCCAGCAGCTTAATTGGCAGGATCTACGAGCAGTACTTC.

CDR3 coding DNA: TGTGCCAGCAGTTACCCTCAGACCGAGACCTACGAGCAGTACTTC. This encodes CASSYPQTETYEQYF. V and J are TRBV6-5 and TRBJ2-7, with unresolved D. Looked up from germline, CDR1 is MNHEY and CDR2 is SVGAGI. The V end was cut by 2 bases, the J end by 2 bases, with 13 bases between. The CDR3 spans 15 residues.

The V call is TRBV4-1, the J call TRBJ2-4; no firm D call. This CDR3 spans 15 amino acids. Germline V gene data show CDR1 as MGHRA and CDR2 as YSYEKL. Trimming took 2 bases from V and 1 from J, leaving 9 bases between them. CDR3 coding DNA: TGCGCCAGCAGCCAACTAGGGCTGGCCAAAAACATTCAGTACTTC. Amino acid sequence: CASSQLGLAKNIQYF.

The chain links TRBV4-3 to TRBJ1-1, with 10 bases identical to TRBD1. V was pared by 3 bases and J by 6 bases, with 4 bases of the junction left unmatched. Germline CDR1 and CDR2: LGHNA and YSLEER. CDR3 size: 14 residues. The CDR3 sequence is CASSQGTGAPEAFF. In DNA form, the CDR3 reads TGCGCCAGCAGCCAGGGGACAGGGGCCCCTGAAGCTTTCTTT.